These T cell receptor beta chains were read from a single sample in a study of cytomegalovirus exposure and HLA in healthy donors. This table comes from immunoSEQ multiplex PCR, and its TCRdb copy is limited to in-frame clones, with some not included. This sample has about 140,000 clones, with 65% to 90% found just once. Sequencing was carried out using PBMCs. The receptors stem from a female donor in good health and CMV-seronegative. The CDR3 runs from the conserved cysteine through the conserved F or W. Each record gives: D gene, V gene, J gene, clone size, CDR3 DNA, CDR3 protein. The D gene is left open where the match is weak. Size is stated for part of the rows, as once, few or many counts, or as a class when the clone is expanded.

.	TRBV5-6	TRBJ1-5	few	TGTGCCAGCAGCCGGGGATACAGCAATCAGCCCCAGCATTTT	CASSRGYSNQPQHF
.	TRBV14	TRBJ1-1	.	TGTGCCAGCAGCCAAGATCACAGGGCAGGCACTGAAGCTTTCTTT	CASSQDHRAGTEAFF
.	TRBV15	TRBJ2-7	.	TGTGCCACCAGCAGAACCCACCTCAGCGGTAACAGCTACGAGCAGTACTTC	CATSRTHLSGNSYEQYF
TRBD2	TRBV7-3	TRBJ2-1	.	TGTGCCAGCAGCTTAAGGAGCGGGAGTCGGGGTGAGCAGTTCTTC	CASSLRSGSRGEQFF
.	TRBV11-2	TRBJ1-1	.	TGTGCCAGCAGCTTTTCCGGGACTGAAGCTTTCTTT	CASSFSGTEAFF
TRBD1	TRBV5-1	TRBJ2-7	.	TGCGCCAGCAGCTTGGAGGGGACAGGGCAAGAGCAGTACTTC	CASSLEGTGQEQYF
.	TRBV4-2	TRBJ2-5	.	TGTGCCAGCAGCCAAACGCGAACCGGGAGATTAGCGGAGCCCCCTCCAGATACCCAGTACTTC	CASSQTRTGRLAEPPPDTQYF
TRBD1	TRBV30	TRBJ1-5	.	TGTGCCTTGGGACAGGGGGCATATAGCAATCAGCCCCAGCATTTT	CALGQGAYSNQPQHF
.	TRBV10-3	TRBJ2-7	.	TGTGCCACCCATAATAGACAGGGAGGATTATCCTACGAGCAGTACTTC	CATHNRQGGLSYEQYF
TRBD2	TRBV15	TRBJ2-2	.	TGTGCCACCAGCAGAGATGTGCTAGCGGGAGTTGGCACCGGGGAGCTGTTTTTT	CATSRDVLAGVGTGELFF
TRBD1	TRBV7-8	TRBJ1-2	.	TGTGCCAGCAGCTTGGGACAGCTAGCCTATGGCTACACCTTC	CASSLGQLAYGYTF
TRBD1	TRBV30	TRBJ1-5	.	TGTGCCTGGGGACAGGGGGCGGCTAGCAATCAGCCCCAGCATTTT	CAWGQGAASNQPQHF
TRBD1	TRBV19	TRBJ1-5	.	TGTGCCAGTAGCGGACAGGCCCTCCTCGTGGCCCAGCATTTT	CASSGQALLVAQHF
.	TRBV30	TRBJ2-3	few	TGTGCCTGGAGCTCTGGGGCGAGCACAGATACGCAGTATTTT	CAWSSGASTDTQYF
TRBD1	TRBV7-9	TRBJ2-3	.	TGTGCCAGCAGCTCCGGGACAGGGACGGATACGCAGTATTTT	CASSSGTGTDTQYF
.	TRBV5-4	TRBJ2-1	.	TGTGCCAGCAGCCCGCCGACTAGGAATGAGCAGTTCTTC	CASSPPTRNEQFF
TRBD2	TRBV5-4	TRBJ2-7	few	TGTGCCATTTCCGGGACTAGCGGGCCAACGGGCTCCTACGAGCAGTACTTC	CAISGTSGPTGSYEQYF
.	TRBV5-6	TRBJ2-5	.	TGTGCCAGCAGCTTGTTTGGACACCTCCAAGAGACCCAGTACTTC	CASSLFGHLQETQYF
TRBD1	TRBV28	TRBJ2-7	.	TGTGCCAGCAGCCCCGCAGGGGGCGGCGAGGGCTACGAGCAGTACTTC	CASSPAGGGEGYEQYF
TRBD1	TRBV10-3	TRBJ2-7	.	TGTGCCATCAGCGGGTTAGGGACAGAGGGCTCCTACGAGCAGTACTTC	CAISGLGTEGSYEQYF
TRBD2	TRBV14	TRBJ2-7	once	TGTGCCAGCAGCCCCTTCTCCGGGACTAGCGGGATGTCCTACGAGCAGTACTTC	CASSPFSGTSGMSYEQYF
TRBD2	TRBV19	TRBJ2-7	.	TGTGCCAGTAGTGTGCAGAGCGGGAGTTCCTACGAGCAGTACTTC	CASSVQSGSSYEQYF
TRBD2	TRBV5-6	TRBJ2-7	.	TGTGCCAGCAATGTAGCGGGGGTCTCCTACGAGCAGTACTTC	CASNVAGVSYEQYF
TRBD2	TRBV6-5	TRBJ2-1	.	TGTGCCAGCAGACCGGGACTAGACAACAATGAGCAGTTCTTC	CASRPGLDNNEQFF
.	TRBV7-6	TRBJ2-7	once	TGTGCCAGCAGCACAGGACAGATTCAGTACTTC	CASSTGQIQYF
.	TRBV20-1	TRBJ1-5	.	TGCAGTGCCTGGGGGGAGCCCCAGCATTTT	CSAWGEPQHF
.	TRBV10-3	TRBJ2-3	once	TGTGCCATCAGTGGGGGTGGGAGAGATGGAGATACGCAGTATTTT	CAISGGGRDGDTQYF
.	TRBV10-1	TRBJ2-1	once	TGCGCCAGCAGTGAATGGCTTCTAGCACCGAATGAGCAGTTCTTC	CASSEWLLAPNEQFF
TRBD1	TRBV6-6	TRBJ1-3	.	TGTGCCAGCAGACGGACAGGGAAAGAGTCTGGAAACACCATATATTTT	CASRRTGKESGNTIYF
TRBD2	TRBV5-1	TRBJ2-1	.	TGCGCCAGCAGCTTGGGGGCTAGCGGGAGGGGTCCAAGCTCCTACAATGAGCAGTTCTTC	CASSLGASGRGPSSYNEQFF
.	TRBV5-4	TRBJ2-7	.	TGTGCCAGCAGCGACAAAGGGGGTTACGAGCAGTACTTC	CASSDKGGYEQYF